This note documents a single TCR beta chain sequence. Its antigen is currently unknown. This record belongs to a study of T cells in localized non-small cell lung cancer. Overall study results and limits: Heterogeneity is still possible, as just one tumor region was sequenced. Uninvolved adjacent lung showed the highest T cell clonality, exceeding tumor. A denser population of T cells in blood accompanied longer overall survival. Median detection of top 100 tumor clones in adjacent lung was 57 clones.

There are 13 residues in the CDR3. Germline V gene data show CDR1 as GTSNPN and CDR2 as SVGIG (reference sequence). Trimming cost V 0 bases and J 10 bases, with 15 bases left between them. The table came from immunoSEQ multiplex PCR; TCRdb's copy has only in-frame clones and leaves some out. Of around 80,000 clones listed, around three quarters are singletons. The sequencing here drew on PBMCs, taken before any cancer treatment. The chain is built from TRBV30 and TRBJ1-1; a weak D match, TRBD1 (6 bases). The TCR comes from a man aged 35-75 years with stage II squamous cell lung carcinoma. This chain's CDR3 is CAWSVLGGGSAFF. CDR3 coding DNA: TGTGCCTGGAGTGTGTTAGGGGGGGGTTCAGCTTTCTTT.